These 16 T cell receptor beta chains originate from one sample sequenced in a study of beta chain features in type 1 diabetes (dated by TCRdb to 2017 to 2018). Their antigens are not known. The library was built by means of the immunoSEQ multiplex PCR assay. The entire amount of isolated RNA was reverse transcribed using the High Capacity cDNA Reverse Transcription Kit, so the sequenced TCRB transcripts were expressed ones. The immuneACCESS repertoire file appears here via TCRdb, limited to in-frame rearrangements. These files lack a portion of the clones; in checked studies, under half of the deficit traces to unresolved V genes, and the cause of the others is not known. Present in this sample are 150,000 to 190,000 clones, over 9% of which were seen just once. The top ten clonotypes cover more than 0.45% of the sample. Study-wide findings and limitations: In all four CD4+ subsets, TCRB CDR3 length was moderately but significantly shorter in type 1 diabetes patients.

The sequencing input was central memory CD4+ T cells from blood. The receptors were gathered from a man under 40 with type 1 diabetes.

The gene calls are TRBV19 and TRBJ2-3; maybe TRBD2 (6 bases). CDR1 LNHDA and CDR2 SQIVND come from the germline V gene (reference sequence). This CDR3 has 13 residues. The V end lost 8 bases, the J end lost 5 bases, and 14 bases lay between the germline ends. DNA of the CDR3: TGTGCCAGTGGCCCACGGGACTTAGATACGCAGTATTTT. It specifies CASGPRDLDTQYF.

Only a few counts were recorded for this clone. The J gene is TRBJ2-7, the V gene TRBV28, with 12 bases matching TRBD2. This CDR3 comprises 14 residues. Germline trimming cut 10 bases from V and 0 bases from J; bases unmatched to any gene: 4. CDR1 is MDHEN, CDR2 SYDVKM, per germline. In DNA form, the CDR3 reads TGTGCCACCAAGACTAGCGGGAGCTCCTACGAGCAGTACTTC. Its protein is CATKTSGSSYEQYF.

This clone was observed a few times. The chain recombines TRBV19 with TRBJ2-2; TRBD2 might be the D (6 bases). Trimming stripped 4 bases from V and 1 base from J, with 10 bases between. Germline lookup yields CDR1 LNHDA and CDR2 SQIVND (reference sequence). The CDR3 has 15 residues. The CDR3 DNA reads TGTGCCAGTAGTACCCGGACTATGAACACCGGGGAGCTGTTTTTT. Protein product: CASSTRTMNTGELFF.

DNA for the CDR3: TGTGCCAGCAGCTTAGAGGGGGAAAGGGAGCTGTTTTTT. Its protein product is CASSLEGERELFF. The chain recombines TRBV7-2 with TRBJ2-2, with a weak D call TRBD1 (6 bases). CDR3 length equals 13 residues. V gave up 1 base and J gave up 9 bases, with 9 bases separating them. Germline V CDR1 and CDR2: SGHTA, FQGNSA. Full variable domain (remainder filled in from reference TRBV7-2 and TRBJ2-2): GAGVSQSPSNKVTEKGKDVELRCDPISGHTALYWYRQSLGQGLEFLIYFQGNSAPDKSGLPSDRFSAERTGGSVSTLTIQRTQQEDSAVYLCASSLEGERELFFGEGSRLTVL.

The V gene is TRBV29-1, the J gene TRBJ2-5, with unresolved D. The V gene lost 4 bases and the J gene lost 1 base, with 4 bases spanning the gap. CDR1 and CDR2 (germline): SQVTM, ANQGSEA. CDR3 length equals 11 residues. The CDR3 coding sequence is TGCAGCGTTGGGCTCCAAGAGACCCAGTACTTC. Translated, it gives CSVGLQETQYF.

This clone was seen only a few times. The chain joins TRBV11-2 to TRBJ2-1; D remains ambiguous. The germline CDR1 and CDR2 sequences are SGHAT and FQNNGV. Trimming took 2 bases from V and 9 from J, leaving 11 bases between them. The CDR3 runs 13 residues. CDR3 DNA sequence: TGTGCCAGCAGCTTACCCCTCCGGAGTGAGCAGTTCTTC. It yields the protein CASSLPLRSEQFF.

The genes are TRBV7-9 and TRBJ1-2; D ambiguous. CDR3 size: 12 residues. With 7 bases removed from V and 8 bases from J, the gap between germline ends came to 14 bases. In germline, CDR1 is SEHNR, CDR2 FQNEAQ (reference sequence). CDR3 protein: CASTLGRSGYTF. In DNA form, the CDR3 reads TGTGCCAGCACCCTGGGCCGATCGGGCTACACCTTC.

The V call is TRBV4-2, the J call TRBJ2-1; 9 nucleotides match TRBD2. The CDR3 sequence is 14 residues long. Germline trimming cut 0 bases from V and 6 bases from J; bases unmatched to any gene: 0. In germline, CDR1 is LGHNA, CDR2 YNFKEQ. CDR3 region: CASSQELAGNEQFF. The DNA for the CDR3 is TGTGCCAGCAGCCAAGAACTAGCGGGCAATGAGCAGTTCTTC.

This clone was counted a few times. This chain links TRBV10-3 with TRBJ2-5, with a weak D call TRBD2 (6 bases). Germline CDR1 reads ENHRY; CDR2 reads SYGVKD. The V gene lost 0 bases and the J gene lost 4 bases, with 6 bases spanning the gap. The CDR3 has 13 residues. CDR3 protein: CAISESGLETQYF. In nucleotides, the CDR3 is TGTGCCATCAGTGAGTCGGGACTAGAGACCCAGTACTTC.

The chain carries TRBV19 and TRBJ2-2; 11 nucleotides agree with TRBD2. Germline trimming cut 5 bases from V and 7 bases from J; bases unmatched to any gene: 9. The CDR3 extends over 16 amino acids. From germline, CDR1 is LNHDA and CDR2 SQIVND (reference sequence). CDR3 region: CASSAYSGRGSGELFF. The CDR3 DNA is TGTGCCAGTAGTGCCTATAGCGGGAGGGGGAGCGGGGAGCTGTTTTTT.

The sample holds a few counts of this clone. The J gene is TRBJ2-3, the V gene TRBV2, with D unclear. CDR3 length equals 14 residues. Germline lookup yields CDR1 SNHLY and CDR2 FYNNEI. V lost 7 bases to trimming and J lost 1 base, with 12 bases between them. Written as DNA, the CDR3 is TGTGCCAGCAAAGCCGTACCCCGCACAGATACGCAGTATTTT. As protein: CASKAVPRTDTQYF.

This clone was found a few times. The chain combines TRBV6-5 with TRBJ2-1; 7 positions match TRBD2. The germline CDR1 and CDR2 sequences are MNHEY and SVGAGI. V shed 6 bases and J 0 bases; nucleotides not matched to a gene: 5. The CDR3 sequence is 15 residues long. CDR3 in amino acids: CASSWTSLSYNEQFF. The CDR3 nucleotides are TGTGCCAGCAGCTGGACTAGTCTCTCCTACAATGAGCAGTTCTTC.

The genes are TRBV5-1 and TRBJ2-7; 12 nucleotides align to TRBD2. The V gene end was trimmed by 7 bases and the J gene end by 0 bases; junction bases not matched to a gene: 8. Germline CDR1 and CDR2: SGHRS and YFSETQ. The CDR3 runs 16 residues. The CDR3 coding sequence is TGCGCCAGCCGGACTAGCGGGACTCCCCGCTCCTACGAGCAGTACTTC. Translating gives CASRTSGTPRSYEQYF.

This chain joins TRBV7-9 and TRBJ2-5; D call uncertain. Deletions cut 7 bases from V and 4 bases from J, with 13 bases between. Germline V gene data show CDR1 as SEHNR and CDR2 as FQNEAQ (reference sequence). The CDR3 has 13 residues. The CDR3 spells CASTPPSIETQYF. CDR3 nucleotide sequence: TGTGCCAGCACCCCCCCGAGTATAGAGACCCAGTACTTC.

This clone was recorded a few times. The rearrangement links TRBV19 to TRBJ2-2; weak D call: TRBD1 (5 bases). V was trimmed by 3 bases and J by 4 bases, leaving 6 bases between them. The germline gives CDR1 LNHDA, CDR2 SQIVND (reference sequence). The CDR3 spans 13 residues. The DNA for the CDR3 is TGTGCCAGTAGTATCCAGGGCACCGGGGAGCTGTTTTTT. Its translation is CASSIQGTGELFF. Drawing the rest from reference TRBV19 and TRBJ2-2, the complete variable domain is DGGITQSPKYLFRKEGQNVTLSCEQNLNHDAMYWYRQDPGQGLRLIYYSQIVNDFQKGDIAEGYSVSREKKESFPLTVTSAQKNPTAFYLCASSIQGTGELFFGEGSRLTVL.

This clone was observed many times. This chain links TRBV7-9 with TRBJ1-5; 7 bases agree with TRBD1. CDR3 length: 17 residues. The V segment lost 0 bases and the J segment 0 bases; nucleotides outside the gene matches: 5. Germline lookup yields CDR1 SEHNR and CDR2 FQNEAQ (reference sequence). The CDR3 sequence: CASSLAQGLGSNQPQHF. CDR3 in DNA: TGTGCCAGCAGCTTAGCACAGGGGTTGGGTAGCAATCAGCCCCAGCATTTT. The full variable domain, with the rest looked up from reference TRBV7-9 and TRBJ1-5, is DTGVSQNPRHKITKRGQNVTFRCDPISEHNRLYWYRQTLGQGPEFLTYFQNEAQLEKSRLLSDRFSAERPKGSFSTLEIQRTEQGDSAMYLCASSLAQGLGSNQPQHFGDGTRLSIL.